Shown below are 15 T cell receptor beta chains from a single sample sequenced in a study of cytotoxic CD8 clonotypes in ibrutinib-treated CLL. Produced via immunoSEQ multiplex PCR; TCRdb's table is partial and in-frame only. Of approximately 130,000 clones in the sample, 80% to 85% were seen once. The source material was PBMCs, sampled after 24 months of ibrutinib treatment. These receptor sequences come from a human donor with chronic lymphocytic leukemia.

The CDR3: CAISESVGGDEKLFF. As DNA, the CDR3 is TGTGCCATCAGTGAGTCCGTAGGGGGGGATGAAAAACTGTTTTTT. J is TRBJ1-4 and V is TRBV10-3, with a tentative D call TRBD1 (6 bases). CDR1 and CDR2 from the germline V gene are ENHRY and SYGVKD. The CDR3 sequence is 15 residues long. V lost 0 bases to trimming and J lost 6 bases, with 11 bases between them.

The chain is built from TRBV27 and TRBJ2-7; TRBD1 or TRBD2 may be the D gene (6 bases each). CDR1 and CDR2 (germline): MNHEY, SMNVEV (reference sequence). Trimming removed 5 bases from V and 3 bases from J, with 17 bases in between. This CDR3 spans 15 amino acids. CDR3 in DNA: TGTGCCAGCAGTCCGGGGGCAGCGAGGCTCTACGAGCAGTACTTC. As protein: CASSPGAARLYEQYF.

The chain combines TRBV27 with TRBJ2-1; possibly TRBD2 for D (6 bases). This CDR3 comprises 19 residues. Trimming removed 4 bases at V and 0 bases at J, with 22 bases between. Germline CDR1 is MNHEY and CDR2 is SMNVEV (reference sequence). CDR3 region: CASSSNLGEVRSSYNEQFF. CDR3 bases: TGTGCCAGCAGTTCTAACTTGGGGGAGGTGCGGAGCTCCTACAATGAGCAGTTCTTC.

The chain combines TRBV7-2 with TRBJ2-5; maybe TRBD1 (6 bases). Trimming took off 4 bases at V and 7 bases at J, with 16 bases between the two ends. Germline assignment: CDR1 SGHTA and CDR2 FQGNSA. CDR3 length equals 14 residues. CDR3 sequence reads: CASSSERTVSTQYF. The CDR3 DNA follows: TGTGCCAGCAGCTCTGAACGGACAGTCTCGACCCAGTACTTC.

The V and J genes are TRBV4-3 and TRBJ2-7; D may be TRBD2 (6 bases). Germline CDR1 reads LGHNA; CDR2 reads YSLEER. Deletions cut 1 base from V and 2 bases from J, with 12 bases between. The CDR3 runs 15 residues. The CDR3 DNA is TGCGCCAGCAGCCAAGGAACGGGGGATGCCTACGAGCAGTACTTC. Translated: CASSQGTGDAYEQYF.

This clone occurred once. V gene TRBV5-1 combines with J gene TRBJ1-1; D unclear. The CDR3 loop spans 15 amino acids. Germline V gives CDR1 SGHRS, CDR2 YFSETQ. Trimming removed 0 bases from V and 1 base from J, with 10 bases in between. The CDR3, as DNA: TGCGCCAGCAGCTTGGGGACGGTACAGAACACTGAAGCTTTCTTT. Its translation: CASSLGTVQNTEAFF.

This clone was detected only a few times. The chain joins TRBV7-2 to TRBJ2-3; 11 nucleotides match TRBD2. This CDR3 has 13 residues. With 1 base clipped from V and 11 bases from J, the junction kept 2 bases outside the gene matches. Germline CDR1 SGHTA, CDR2 FQGNSA. The CDR3 here is CASSLDTSGGQYF. The CDR3 nucleotides read TGTGCCAGCAGCTTAGACACTAGCGGGGGGCAGTATTTT.

V usage is TRBV15 and J usage is TRBJ2-1, with TRBD1 matching over 10 bases. Trimming took 5 bases from V and 0 from J; bases not matched to a gene: 10. Germline V gene lookup returns CDR1 LNHNV and CDR2 YYDKDF (reference sequence). The CDR3 extends over 18 amino acids. Here the CDR3 reads CATSADRGGRSSYNEQFF. In DNA, the CDR3 is TGTGCCACCAGCGCGGACAGGGGGGGTCGAAGCTCCTACAATGAGCAGTTCTTC.

The chain employs TRBV5-5 and TRBJ2-7; either TRBD1 or TRBD2 may fit D (5 bases each). CDR3 length equals 14 residues. Germline lookup yields CDR1 SGHKS and CDR2 YYEKEE (reference sequence). Between the trimmed V and J ends, which lost 3 bases and 3 bases, there was a span of 13 bases. The CDR3 here is CASSSAGTHYEQYF. The DNA for the CDR3 is TGTGCCAGCAGCTCCGCCGGGACGCACTACGAGCAGTACTTC.

The chain is built from TRBV2 and TRBJ1-1, with 10 bases identical to TRBD1. The CDR3 runs 16 residues. V gave up 5 bases and J gave up 1 base; unmatched junction bases: 7. Per germline, CDR1 SNHLY and CDR2 FYNNEI. CDR3 residues: CASSPDRGYGNTEAFF. The DNA of the CDR3 is TGTGCCAGCAGTCCGGACAGGGGGTATGGGAACACTGAAGCTTTCTTT. The variable domain in full, with the rest retrieved from reference TRBV2 and TRBJ1-1, is EPEVTQTPSHQVTQMGQEVILRCVPISNHLYFYWYRQILGQKVEFLVSFYNNEISEKSEIFDDQFSVERPDGSNFTLKIRSTKLEDSAMYFCASSPDRGYGNTEAFFGQGTRLTVV.

This sequence joins TRBV5-4 and TRBJ2-7; 7 bases match TRBD2. Germline lookup yields CDR1 SGHNT and CDR2 YYREEE (reference sequence). This CDR3 region has 14 residues. Trimming cost V 3 bases and J 7 bases; bases outside gene matches: 10. The DNA for the CDR3 is TGTGCCAGCAGCTCGGGGACTACGCTGGGAGAGCAGTACTTC. It encodes CASSSGTTLGEQYF.

The chain couples TRBV30 to TRBJ1-4; D might be TRBD1 (6 bases). Germline lookup yields CDR1 GTSNPN and CDR2 SVGIG (reference sequence). This CDR3 spans 14 amino acids. Trimming cost V 3 bases and J 8 bases, with 16 bases left between them. The CDR3 here is CAWRPTGQFEKLFF. DNA for the CDR3: TGTGCCTGGAGGCCGACGGGACAATTCGAAAAACTGTTTTTT.

The chain couples TRBV7-2 to TRBJ2-1; D call uncertain. V was shortened by 8 bases and J by 0 bases, with 5 bases between the two germline ends. Germline assignment: CDR1 SGHTA and CDR2 FQGNSA. CDR3 length: 12 amino acids. CDR3 nucleotide sequence: TGTGCCAGCGGAGCCTCCTACAATGAGCAGTTCTTC. It encodes CASGASYNEQFF.

The rearrangement joins TRBV4-1 to TRBJ1-5, with 9 bases fitting TRBD1. Germline V gene lookup returns CDR1 MGHRA and CDR2 YSYEKL. V shed 4 bases and J 9 bases; nucleotides not matched to a gene: 13. This CDR3 comprises 16 residues. The CDR3 region has the DNA TGCGCCAGCAGCCTCGTCCCGGGACAGGGCGTCGGGCCCCAGCATTTT. Translation gives CASSLVPGQGVGPQHF.

The chain joins TRBV13 to TRBJ2-6; 11 positions match TRBD1. Germline assignment: CDR1 PRHDT and CDR2 FYEKMQ (reference sequence). The V segment lost 5 bases and the J segment 0 bases; nucleotides outside the gene matches: 9. The CDR3 contains 19 residues. The CDR3 DNA is TGTGCCAGCAGCCCAAGAAGGGACAGGGGGGTCTCTGGGGCCAACGTCCTGACTTTC. It is translated as CASSPRRDRGVSGANVLTF.